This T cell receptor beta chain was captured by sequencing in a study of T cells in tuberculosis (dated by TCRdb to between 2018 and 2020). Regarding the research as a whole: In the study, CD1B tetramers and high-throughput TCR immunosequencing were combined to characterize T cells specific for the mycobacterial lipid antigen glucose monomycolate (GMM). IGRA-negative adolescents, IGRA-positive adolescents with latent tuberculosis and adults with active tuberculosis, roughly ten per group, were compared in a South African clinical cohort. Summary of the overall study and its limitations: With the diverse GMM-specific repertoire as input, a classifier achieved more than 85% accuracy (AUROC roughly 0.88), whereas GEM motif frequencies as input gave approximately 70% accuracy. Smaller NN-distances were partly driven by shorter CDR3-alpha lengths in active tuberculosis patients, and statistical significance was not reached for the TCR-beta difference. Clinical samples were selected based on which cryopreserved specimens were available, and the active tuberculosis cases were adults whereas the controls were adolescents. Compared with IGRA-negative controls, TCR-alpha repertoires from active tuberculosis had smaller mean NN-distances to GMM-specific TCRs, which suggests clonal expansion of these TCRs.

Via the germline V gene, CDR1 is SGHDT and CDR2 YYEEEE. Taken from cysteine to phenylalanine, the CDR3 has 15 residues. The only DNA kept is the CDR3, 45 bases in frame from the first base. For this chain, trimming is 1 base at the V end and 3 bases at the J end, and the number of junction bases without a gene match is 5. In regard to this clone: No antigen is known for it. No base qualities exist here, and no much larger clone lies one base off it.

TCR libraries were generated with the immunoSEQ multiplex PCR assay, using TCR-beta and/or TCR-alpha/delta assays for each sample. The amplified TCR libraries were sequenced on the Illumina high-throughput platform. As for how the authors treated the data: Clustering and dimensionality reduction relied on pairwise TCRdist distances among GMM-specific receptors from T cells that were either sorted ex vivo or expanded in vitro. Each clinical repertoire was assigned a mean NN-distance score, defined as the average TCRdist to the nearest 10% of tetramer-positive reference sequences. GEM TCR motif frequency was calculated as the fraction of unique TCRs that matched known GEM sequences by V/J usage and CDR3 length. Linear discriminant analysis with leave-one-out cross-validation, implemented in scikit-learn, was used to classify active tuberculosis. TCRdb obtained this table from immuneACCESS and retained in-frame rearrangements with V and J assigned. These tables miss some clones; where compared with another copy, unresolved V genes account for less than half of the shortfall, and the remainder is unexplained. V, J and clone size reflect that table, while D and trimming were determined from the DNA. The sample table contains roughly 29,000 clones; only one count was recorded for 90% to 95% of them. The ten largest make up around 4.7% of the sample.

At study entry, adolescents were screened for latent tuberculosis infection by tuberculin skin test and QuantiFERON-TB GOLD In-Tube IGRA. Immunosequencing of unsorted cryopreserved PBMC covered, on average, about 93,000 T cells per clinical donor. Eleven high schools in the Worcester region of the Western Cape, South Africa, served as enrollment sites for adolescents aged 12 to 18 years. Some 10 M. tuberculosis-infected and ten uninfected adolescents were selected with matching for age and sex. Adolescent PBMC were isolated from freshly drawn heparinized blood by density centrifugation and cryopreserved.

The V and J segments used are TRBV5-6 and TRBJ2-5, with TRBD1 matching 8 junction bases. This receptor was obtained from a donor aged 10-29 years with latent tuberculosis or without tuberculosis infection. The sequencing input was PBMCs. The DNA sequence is TGTGCCAGCAGCTTGTTGTTGACAGGGGAAGAGACCCAGTACTTC. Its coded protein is CASSLLLTGEETQYF.